In this sample, the clone carrying this T cell receptor beta chain turned up many times. The antigen is unknown. UMIs were added to TCR cDNA along with a universal primer site when it was made by 5'RACE template switching. One entry per CDR3 protein, called by TCRdb with MiXCR from the 5' RACE reads. In the table there are 29,000 or so distinct CDR3 sequences, around 5% of which are singletons. CDR3 length equals 15 residues. CDR1 and CDR2 (germline): MNHEY, SVGEGT. V gave up 2 bases and J gave up 5 bases, with 16 bases separating them. The source of the sample is a study of T cells after yellow fever vaccination. Study outcomes and limitations: It was the secondary response that reached its peak faster, day 5 versus 15, but it was weaker. It was a small share of clonotypes that appeared in both CD4 and CD8 compartments.

The sequence was collected from a man younger than 45 who received the YFV17D yellow fever vaccine. The sample was CD8+ T cells sorted from PBMCs, taken 10 days after the yellow fever booster vaccination. The chain combines TRBV6-2 or TRBV6-3 with TRBJ2-7; D ambiguous. The CDR3 sequence: CASSYLIEGGNEQYF. The CDR3 region has the DNA TGTGCCAGCAGTTACCTCATAGAAGGTGGGAACGAGCAGTACTTC.